The 18 T cell receptor beta chains listed next were all sequenced from one sample in a study of post-analysis software for immune sequencing data. No cognate antigen is known for these TCRs. Researchers reported that TCR beta cDNA libraries carried unique molecular identifiers. Using its own MiXCR run on the PCR reads, TCRdb lists one record per CDR3 protein. The sample lists about 400,000 distinct CDR3 sequences, roughly 36% occurring once. Study-level results: Elevated frequency relative to controls characterized four to six TRBV segments in patients, TRBV5-6, TRBV5-1 and TRBV20-1 among them.

The sequenced sample consisted of blood. The receptors were sampled from a girl aged 10-17 years with multiple sclerosis.

This clonotype was seen a few times. This chain connects TRBV2 to TRBJ2-7, with TRBD1 matching over 11 bases. Germline trimming cut 8 bases from V and 6 bases from J; bases unmatched to any gene: 6. Per germline, CDR1 SNHLY and CDR2 FYNNEI. CDR3 length: 13 amino acids. CDR3 region: CASLGQGAGEQYF. In DNA form, the CDR3 reads TGTGCCAGCTTAGGACAGGGGGCGGGCGAGCAGTACTTC.

The V call is TRBV7-2, the J call TRBJ2-7, with D possibly TRBD1 on 6 matching bases. V gave up 3 bases and J gave up 2 bases, with 11 bases separating them. This CDR3 has 14 amino acids. The germline CDR1 and CDR2 sequences are SGHTA and FQGNSA. CDR3 region: CASSLGHYTYEQYF. The CDR3 region has the DNA TGTGCCAGCAGCTTGGGACACTACACCTACGAGCAGTACTTC. The full variable domain, completed using reference TRBV7-2 and TRBJ2-7, is GAGVSQSPSNKVTEKGKDVELRCDPISGHTALYWYRQSLGQGLEFLIYFQGNSAPDKSGLPSDRFSAERTGGSVSTLTIQRTQQEDSAVYLCASSLGHYTYEQYFGPGTRLTVT.

This clonotype was picked up a small number of times. The rearrangement links TRBV29-1 to TRBJ1-1; a weak D match, TRBD1 (6 bases). This CDR3 has 12 residues. The V end lost 6 bases, the J end lost 1 base, and 9 bases lay between the germline ends. CDR1 SQVTM and CDR2 ANQGSEA come from the germline V gene. The CDR3 DNA is TGCAGCGTGGGGGACACGAACACTGAAGCTTTCTTT. This encodes CSVGDTNTEAFF.

The chain recombines TRBV12-3 or TRBV12-4 with TRBJ1-4; 7 bases are a match to TRBD1. The CDR3 runs 17 residues. Trimming took 3 bases from V and 5 from J; bases not matched to a gene: 12. The DNA of the CDR3 is TGTGCCAGCAGTTTTAGGGGAAGACAGGGAGGGAATGAAAAACTGTTTTTT. This translates into CASSFRGRQGGNEKLFF.

This clonotype was detected only a few times. V gene TRBV12-3 or TRBV12-4 combines with J gene TRBJ1-2, with D maybe TRBD1 (6 bases). This CDR3 is built from 15 residues. Trimming left V 8 bases short and J 7 bases short, with 23 bases between. Here the CDR3 reads CASVGGGLHARGYTF. The CDR3 DNA follows: TGTGCCAGCGTAGGAGGGGGTTTACATGCGCGTGGCTACACCTTC.

This clonotype was recorded a few times. The chain employs TRBV4-3 and TRBJ2-7; D is uncertain. The CDR3 runs 17 residues. Looked up from germline, CDR1 is LGHNA and CDR2 is YSLEER. V was clipped by 0 bases and J by 1 base, with 16 bases between them. As DNA, the CDR3 is TGCGCCAGCAGCCAAGATTATCCTAGAGAGAGTTCCTACGAGCAGTACTTC. Encoded protein: CASSQDYPRESSYEQYF.

This chain joins TRBV6-1 and TRBJ2-1; 9 positions match TRBD1. The CDR3 covers 15 residues. The germline V gene has CDR1 MNHNS and CDR2 SASEGT. With 2 bases clipped from V and 9 bases from J, the junction kept 8 bases outside the gene matches. As DNA, the CDR3 is TGTGCCAGCAGTGAACAGGGGACAGGGTCCGGTGAGCAGTTCTTC. It translates to CASSEQGTGSGEQFF.

J is TRBJ2-7 and V is TRBV30; D unresolved. Germline loops: CDR1 GTSNPN, CDR2 SVGIG (reference sequence). This CDR3 comprises 12 residues. V lost 2 bases, J lost 3 bases, and 8 bases lay in between. CDR3 loop: CAWSREYYEQYF. For the CDR3, the DNA is TGTGCCTGGAGTCGCGAGTACTACGAGCAGTACTTC.

The V and J genes are TRBV7-9 and TRBJ1-1; a weak D match, TRBD1 (6 bases). The V end lost 5 bases, the J end lost 4 bases, and 11 bases lay between the germline ends. The CDR3 totals 13 residues. The germline gives CDR1 SEHNR, CDR2 FQNEAQ (reference sequence). The CDR3 region is CASSGEGGTEAFF. The CDR3 coding sequence is TGTGCCAGCAGCGGAGAAGGGGGCACTGAAGCTTTCTTT.

The chain links TRBV27 to TRBJ1-1; D ambiguous. The length of the CDR3 is 13 residues. Trimming took 2 bases from V and 5 from J, leaving 9 bases between them. CDR1 is MNHEY, CDR2 SMNVEV, per germline (reference sequence). CDR3: CASSLKGSTEAFF. The CDR3 region has the DNA TGTGCCAGCAGTTTAAAAGGGTCAACTGAAGCTTTCTTT.

The rearrangement joins TRBV6-2 or TRBV6-3 to TRBJ2-5; the D gene could be TRBD1 or TRBD2 (5 bases each). With the DNA end fitting TRBJ2-7 better, the J assignment may be wrong. CDR1 and CDR2 (germline): MNHEY, SVGEGT. The CDR3 length is 12 residues. CDR3 amino acids: CASSYGGGEQYF. In DNA, the CDR3 is TGTGCCAGCAGTTACGGGGGTGGCGAGCAGTACTTC.

A few counts support this clonotype. This chain joins TRBV5-1 and TRBJ1-1; 10 positions agree with TRBD1. Unmatched junction bases numbered 13, after V lost 7 bases and J lost 4 bases. The germline gives CDR1 SGHRS, CDR2 YFSETQ. The CDR3 sequence is 16 residues long. CDR3 in amino acids: CASLAGTGDESTEAFF. The CDR3 DNA reads TGCGCCAGCCTGGCCGGGACAGGGGACGAGTCCACTGAAGCTTTCTTT.

The table lists this clonotype with many counts. V and J are TRBV7-2 and TRBJ2-3; D gene uncertain. The CDR3 is made up of 13 amino acids. Germline V gene lookup returns CDR1 SGHTA and CDR2 FQGNSA. V lost 3 bases, J lost 1 base, and 5 bases lay in between. The CDR3 DNA follows: TGTGCCAGCAGCTTTCCAGGCACAGATACGCAGTATTTT. This encodes CASSFPGTDTQYF.

This clonotype came up a few times. The chain links TRBV4-1 to TRBJ2-7, with D perhaps TRBD2 (6 bases). Trimming took 0 bases from V and 3 from J, leaving 18 bases between them. The CDR3 runs 17 residues. Germline CDR1 and CDR2: MGHRA and YSYEKL. The CDR3 region is CASSQDGGRTTYYEQYF. The CDR3 DNA reads as TGCGCCAGCAGCCAAGATGGGGGGAGGACTACCTACTACGAGCAGTACTTC.

This clonotype was seen a handful of times. This chain joins TRBV7-9 and TRBJ2-1; possible D gene TRBD2, 6 bases. V was shortened by 4 bases and J by 14 bases, with 24 bases between the two germline ends. Per the germline V gene, CDR1 is SEHNR and CDR2 is FQNEAQ (reference sequence). The CDR3 extends over 15 amino acids. CDR3 sequence (DNA): TGTGCCAGCAGCTCCTCCGGGGCCCTTGGCGGGGTAAAGTTCTTC. Translated, it gives CASSSSGALGGVKFF.

The CDR3 DNA sequence: TGCAGTGCTAGACCGCGGGGAGGGGGCGGTCTTAATGAAAAACTGTTTTTT. Its protein product is CSARPRGGGGLNEKLFF. The V and J genes are TRBV20-1 and TRBJ1-4; TRBD1 aligns across 7 bases. V shed 2 bases and J 4 bases; nucleotides not matched to a gene: 13. Germline V gene lookup returns CDR1 DFQATT and CDR2 SNEGSKA (reference sequence). CDR3 length equals 17 residues.

This clonotype turned up a few times. The V gene is TRBV15, the J gene TRBJ2-7; tentative D call: TRBD1 (6 bases). Between the trimmed V and J ends, which lost 2 bases and 2 bases, there was a span of 10 bases. The length of the CDR3 is 14 residues. The germline CDR1 and CDR2 sequences are LNHNV and YYDKDF (reference sequence). CDR3 in DNA: TGTGCCACCAGCAGACCGACAGGTACCTACGAGCAGTACTTC. Translation: CATSRPTGTYEQYF.

The rearrangement uses TRBV12-3 or TRBV12-4 and TRBJ2-1; TRBD1 or TRBD2 may be the D gene (6 bases each). V lost 6 bases and J 15 bases, leaving 18 bases between the germline ends. This CDR3 contains 12 residues. CDR3 nucleotide sequence: TGTGCCAGCAGCTCGGGGGCGGCCAGGGGGTTCTTC. Protein sequence: CASSSGAARGFF.